Sequencing of this TCR beta chain was carried out in a study of blood T cell repertoires in COVID-19. The wider study: From T cells, B-cell-depleted T cells, or PBMCs came the material, which was cDNA or gDNA.

CDR3 length equals 13 residues. Germline-derived CDR1 and CDR2 are LGHDT and YNNKEL (reference sequence). The germline V and J ends were trimmed by 4 bases and 4 bases, with 9 bases remaining between them. In the original processing: Reference gene primers were amplified, and this amplification served to estimate nucleated cell counts. Here immunoSEQ multiplex PCR was the method, and the copy in TCRdb shows in-frame clones only, minus some. V and J calls and clone size are as listed in that table; D and trimming were resolved from the DNA. The data hold 140,000 to 150,000 clones, with approximately 89% observed a single time.

This clonotype was obtained from a woman in her 50s with acute or convalescent COVID-19. The specimen sequenced was peripheral blood. The chain combines TRBV3-1 (or the pseudogene TRBV3-2) with TRBJ2-3; D may be TRBD2 (6 bases). CDR3 protein: CASSLGGADTQYF. CDR3 DNA: TGTGCCAGCAGCCTCGGAGGGGCAGATACGCAGTATTTT.